One and the same sample provided the 10 T cell receptor beta chains below, sequenced in a study of blood T cell repertoires in COVID-19. Assay: immunoSEQ multiplex PCR; the TCRdb copy retains only in-frame clones and omits some. The sample has approximately 310,000 clones, 80% to 90% seen once. The sample was PBMCs or T cells enriched from blood (not recorded which). These receptors all come from a man younger than 40 who had recovered from COVID-19.

The CDR3 region is CASSTRRDLGYTF. For the CDR3, the DNA is TGTGCCAGCAGTACTCGGAGGGATTTGGGCTACACCTTC. This rearrangement joins TRBV12-3 or TRBV12-4 to TRBJ1-2, with D unclear. This CDR3 region has 13 residues. V lost 5 bases to trimming and J lost 8 bases, with 15 bases between them.

The table lists this clone with a count of one. The chain has TRBV5-6 and TRBJ1-2; D gene ambiguous. CDR1 and CDR2 from the germline V gene are SGHDT and YYEEEE. The CDR3 length is 13 residues. V lost 0 bases and J 3 bases, leaving 6 bases between the germline ends. In DNA, the CDR3 is TGTGCCAGCAGCTTGGGGGGAGACTATGGCTACACCTTC. Translated: CASSLGGDYGYTF.

In regard to this clone: No DNA is shown, since the ends of the CDR3 on it are uncertain; the CDR3 is the one TCRdb lists. The rearrangement joins TRBV19 to TRBJ2-7; TRBD1 is taken as the D call from the table, unchecked against the DNA. The length of the CDR3 is 14 amino acids, counting both ends. Germline loops: CDR1 LNHDA, CDR2 SQIVND (reference sequence). CDR3 in amino acids: CASTSGQGPNEQYF.

The J gene is TRBJ1-2, the V gene TRBV9; the D gene is possibly TRBD1 (6 bases). The V and J ends lost 4 bases and 1 base respectively, with 20 bases between them. Per germline, CDR1 SGDLS and CDR2 YYNGEE. The CDR3 sequence is 17 residues long. DNA for the CDR3: TGTGCCAGCAGCTCCCGACAGGACCTCGACGTTAACTATGGCTACACCTTC. Translating gives CASSSRQDLDVNYGYTF.

At least ten counts were recorded for this clone. The chain carries TRBV27 and TRBJ1-2; D is perhaps TRBD1 (5 bases). The CDR3 runs 11 residues. Germline CDR1 and CDR2: MNHEY and SMNVEV (reference sequence). Trimming removed 5 bases at V and 5 bases at J, with 6 bases between. The CDR3 spells CASSQGYGYTF. The CDR3 DNA sequence: TGTGCCAGCAGTCAGGGTTATGGCTACACCTTC.

The V and J genes are TRBV30 and TRBJ1-3, with D uncertain. Germline-derived CDR1 and CDR2 are GTSNPN and SVGIG (reference sequence). V gave up 2 bases and J gave up 7 bases, with 12 bases separating them. The CDR3 is made up of 13 amino acids. The CDR3 region has the DNA TGTGCCTGGAGTACCAGCGGCCGGAACACCATATATTTT. It yields the protein CAWSTSGRNTIYF.

This rearrangement joins TRBV29-1 to TRBJ1-1; 10 nucleotides align to TRBD1. Germline values: CDR1 SQVTM, CDR2 ANQGSEA. CDR3 length: 18 residues. V was clipped by 4 bases and J by 0 bases; unmatched bases: 14. CDR3 bases: TGCAGCGTTGTTGGGACAGGGGCCCTCCCGGTGATGAACACTGAAGCTTTCTTT. This gives the protein CSVVGTGALPVMNTEAFF.

A remark on this clone: Its ends do not fully match the called genes, so a read error is possible. This chain joins TRBV5-1 and TRBJ2-1; no reliable D call. The length of the CDR3 is 15 residues. In germline, CDR1 is SGHRS, CDR2 YFSETQ. DNA for the CDR3: TGCGCCAGCACCTTGACCGCGAGCCTCATCAATGAGCAGTTCTTC. It is translated as CASTLTASLINEQFF. Complete variable domain (other parts from reference TRBV5-1 and TRBJ2-1): KAGVTQTPRYLIKTRGQQVTLSCSPISGHRSVSWYQQTPGQGLQFLFEYFSETQRNKGNFPGRFSGRQFSNSRSEMNVSTLELGDSALYLCASTLTASLINEQFFGPGTRLTVL.

The chain is built from TRBV5-1 and TRBJ1-1; D remains unclear. Germline loops: CDR1 SGHRS, CDR2 YFSETQ. The V gene lost 0 bases and the J gene lost 10 bases, with 19 bases spanning the gap. The CDR3 consists of 15 residues. The CDR3 loop reads CASSLDFGTARAAFF. In nucleotides, the CDR3 is TGCGCCAGCAGCTTGGATTTCGGTACAGCGAGGGCAGCTTTCTTT.

The chain joins TRBV6-1 to TRBJ2-3; 8 nucleotides agree with TRBD2. After removal of 2 bases from V and 0 bases from J, the junction contained 4 bases not matched to a gene. The CDR3 is made up of 16 amino acids. Germline V lookup: CDR1 MNHNS, CDR2 SASEGT. In DNA, the CDR3 is TGTGCCAGCAGTGAACATCAGCGGGGGAGCACAGATACGCAGTATTTT. As protein: CASSEHQRGSTDTQYF.